The sequence of this TCR beta chain was determined in a study of graft-versus-host responses after intestinal transplantation. Whole-study context: Recipients uniformly received anti-thymocyte globulin induction, followed by tacrolimus and steroids for approximately 3 years. Findings of the study overall: The marrow of recipients harbored GvH clones, and ileum or blood showed some of them first. Peak circulating GvH clone levels tracked with early post-transplant HvG declines.

This CDR3 has 12 amino acids. V gave up 0 bases and J gave up 10 bases, with 7 bases separating them. Per the germline V gene, CDR1 is MNHEY and CDR2 is SMNVEV (reference sequence). The repertoire was sequenced with immunoSEQ multiplex PCR; TCRdb's copy has only in-frame clones and lacks some. The data show approximately 85,000 clones, with around 93% seen just once and 7% to 8.5% held by the top ten. Note on this clone: Its antigen is not known.

This specimen consisted of unstimulated CD8+ T cells sorted from spleen or lymph node cells, obtained before transplant. The clonotype was recovered from a human donor who was the organ donor for an intestinal transplant. The chain combines TRBV27 with TRBJ2-1; possible D gene TRBD2, 6 bases. The CDR3: CASSLSGGEQFF. In DNA, the CDR3 is TGTGCCAGCAGTTTATCTGGGGGGGAGCAGTTCTTC.